These T cell receptor beta chains were read from a single sample in a study of Ad26.COV2.S vaccination and SARS-CoV-2 variants. Only in-frame clones appear in the TCRdb table, and some are missing; sequencing was by immunoSEQ multiplex PCR. The sample records about 350,000 clones, 88% being singletons. The sequencing here drew on peripheral blood, taken in a trial of Ad26.COV2.S vaccine versus placebo. Every receptor here comes from a person between 18 and 65 years old who received the Ad26.COV2.S COVID-19 vaccine or a placebo. Both conserved end residues are part of each CDR3. Fields, in order: D gene, J gene, V gene, CDR3 protein. D genes are given only for firm matches.

D gene: -
J gene: TRBJ1-1
V gene: TRBV28
CDR3 protein: CASTQGGVNTEAFF

D gene: TRBD1
J gene: TRBJ1-2
V gene: TRBV30
CDR3 protein: CAMTGTGYIYTF

D gene: -
J gene: TRBJ2-1
V gene: TRBV7-9
CDR3 protein: CASRANYNEQFF

D gene: TRBD2
J gene: TRBJ2-7
V gene: TRBV6-5
CDR3 protein: CASRSGGAGEQYF

D gene: -
J gene: TRBJ1-5
V gene: TRBV24-1
CDR3 protein: CATSQSNQPQHF

D gene: -
J gene: TRBJ2-7
V gene: TRBV30
CDR3 protein: CAWSVRLREQYF

D gene: -
J gene: TRBJ1-6
V gene: TRBV7-8
CDR3 protein: CASSLVFDSAAPLHF

D gene: -
J gene: TRBJ2-3
V gene: TRBV20-1
CDR3 protein: CSASVLSDTQYF

D gene: -
J gene: TRBJ1-1
V gene: TRBV29-1
CDR3 protein: CSVEDGGANTEAFF

D gene: -
J gene: TRBJ2-7
V gene: TRBV19
CDR3 protein: CASSMGTLSYEQYF

D gene: -
J gene: TRBJ2-3
V gene: TRBV7-2
CDR3 protein: CASSLVSSTDTQYF